These T cell receptor beta chains were read from a single sample in a study of cytomegalovirus exposure and HLA in healthy donors. Produced via immunoSEQ multiplex PCR; TCRdb's table is partial and in-frame only. The data show about 110,000 clones, 65% seen once. The specimen was PBMCs. The source is a man aged 25-40 years in good health and CMV-seropositive. Both conserved end residues are part of each CDR3. The D gene is left open where the match is weak. Rows may omit the clone size; those that give it use once, few, many or a size class.

TRBV4-2	TRBJ2-4	NA	NA	CASSPDRAKNIQYF	TGTGCCAGCAGCCCCGACAGAGCCAAAAACATTCAGTACTTC
TRBV6-6	TRBJ1-2	NA	NA	CASSYVADGYTF	TGTGCCAGCAGTTACGTGGCAGATGGCTACACCTTC
TRBV10-1	TRBJ2-2	NA	NA	CASSESRVPITGELFF	TGCGCCAGCAGTGAGTCGAGGGTTCCGATCACCGGGGAGCTGTTTTTT
TRBV6-5	TRBJ2-7	NA	NA	CASSYSFGEQYF	TGTGCCAGCAGTTACTCGTTCGGCGAGCAGTACTTC
TRBV9	TRBJ2-3	TRBD1	NA	CASSARTGETDTQYF	TGTGCCAGCAGCGCTAGGACAGGGGAGACAGATACGCAGTATTTT
TRBV9	TRBJ2-1	NA	few	CASSPRPGGSSYNEQFF	TGTGCCAGCAGCCCCCGCCCGGGGGGCAGCTCCTACAATGAGCAGTTCTTC
TRBV2	TRBJ1-1	TRBD1	NA	CASSEGRGKTEAFF	TGTGCCAGCAGTGAGGGCAGGGGGAAGACTGAAGCTTTCTTT
TRBV7-3	TRBJ1-1	TRBD1	NA	CASSSMGQGNTEAFF	TGTGCCAGCAGCTCTATGGGACAGGGAAACACTGAAGCTTTCTTT
TRBV7-9	TRBJ2-3	TRBD1	NA	CASSLLSTGPGTDTQYF	TGTGCCAGCAGCCTCCTTTCGACAGGGCCCGGCACAGATACGCAGTATTTT
TRBV29-1	TRBJ1-1	TRBD1	few	CSVRQGSEAFF	TGCAGCGTGAGACAGGGCTCTGAAGCTTTCTTT
TRBV4-2	TRBJ2-1	TRBD1	few	CASSPTPRGYGEQFF	TGTGCCAGCAGCCCTACCCCCAGGGGGTATGGTGAGCAGTTCTTC
TRBV7-9	TRBJ2-3	TRBD2	NA	CASSLLAGGGDTQYF	TGTGCCAGCAGCTTGCTAGCGGGGGGAGGGGATACGCAGTATTTT
TRBV2	TRBJ1-1	NA	NA	CASTVLNTEAFF	TGTGCCAGCACTGTATTGAACACTGAAGCTTTCTTT
TRBV19	TRBJ1-5	TRBD1	NA	CASSMSLGTGGLHF	TGTGCCAGTAGTATGTCATTAGGGACAGGGGGTTTGCATTTT
TRBV18	TRBJ2-7	NA	NA	CASSSRLLDEQYF	TGTGCCAGCTCATCAAGACTACTAGACGAGCAGTACTTC
TRBV5-4	TRBJ2-2	NA	NA	CASSFSGGRTGELFF	TGTGCCAGCAGCTTTTCGGGGGGCCGGACCGGGGAGCTGTTTTTT
TRBV4-2	TRBJ2-7	NA	NA	CASSQGVDNEQYF	TGTGCCAGCAGCCAAGGGGTGGACAACGAGCAGTACTTC
TRBV6-5	TRBJ1-1	NA	NA	CASSYSEGLNTEAFF	TGTGCCAGCAGTTACTCTGAGGGTTTGAACACTGAAGCTTTCTTT
TRBV27	TRBJ1-1	TRBD1	NA	CASSFYDRGKGKTEAFF	TGTGCCAGCAGTTTTTACGACAGGGGAAAGGGTAAGACTGAAGCTTTCTTT
TRBV10-3	TRBJ1-2	NA	NA	CAISEGGGYGYTF	TGTGCCATCAGTGAAGGGGGGGGCTATGGCTACACCTTC
TRBV6-1	TRBJ1-2	TRBD1	NA	CASSDGGQGAPSYTF	TGTGCCAGCAGTGACGGGGGGCAGGGGGCACCGAGCTACACCTTC
TRBV7-9	TRBJ2-2	TRBD2	few	CASSQGTSAANTGELFF	TGTGCCAGCAGCCAAGGGACTAGCGCCGCGAACACCGGGGAGCTGTTTTTT
TRBV9	TRBJ2-7	TRBD2	few	CASTPLAGGPHEQYF	TGTGCCAGCACCCCACTAGCGGGGGGCCCCCACGAGCAGTACTTC
TRBV4-1	TRBJ2-1	TRBD2	few	CASSVGGAYNEQFF	TGCGCCAGCAGCGTCGGGGGGGCGTACAATGAGCAGTTCTTC
TRBV5-1	TRBJ2-5	TRBD2	few	CASSFERGGSGTQYF	TGCGCCAGCAGCTTTGAACGGGGGGGTTCCGGGACCCAGTACTTC
TRBV5-1	TRBJ2-3	NA	few	CASSLAGADTQYF	TGCGCCAGCAGCTTGGCAGGGGCAGATACGCAGTATTTT
TRBV10-3	TRBJ2-7	TRBD1	NA	CAISRQGSYEQYF	TGTGCCATCAGTCGACAGGGCTCCTACGAGCAGTACTTC
TRBV5-5	TRBJ2-1	TRBD2	few	CASSFGTSGRPSSYNEQFF	TGTGCCAGCAGCTTCGGGACTAGCGGGAGACCGAGCTCCTACAATGAGCAGTTCTTC
TRBV7-9	TRBJ1-1	NA	NA	CASSFDRGVGTEAFF	TGTGCCAGCAGCTTCGACCGGGGGGTGGGCACTGAAGCTTTCTTT
TRBV14	TRBJ1-2	NA	NA	CASSQGRLGFYTF	TGTGCCAGCAGCCAGGGGAGGTTAGGCTTCTACACCTTC
TRBV11-3	TRBJ2-1	NA	NA	CASSSREGSSYNEQFF	TGTGCCAGCAGCTCACGGGAAGGGAGCTCCTACAATGAGCAGTTCTTC
TRBV5-4	TRBJ2-3	TRBD2	NA	CASGTLAGGERDTQYF	TGTGCCAGCGGTACACTAGCGGGGGGCGAGCGGGATACGCAGTATTTT
TRBV6-6	TRBJ2-2	NA	once	CASKLGTLYYTGELFF	TGTGCCAGCAAGTTGGGGACACTATATTACACCGGGGAGCTGTTTTTT
TRBV27	TRBJ2-7	TRBD2	few	CASSVGGGAFYEQYF	TGTGCCAGCAGCGTCGGGGGGGGTGCGTTCTACGAGCAGTACTTC
TRBV9	TRBJ2-5	TRBD2	once	CASSEGTSRQTQYF	TGTGCCAGCAGCGAGGGGACTAGTCGGCAGACCCAGTACTTC
TRBV7-2	TRBJ2-5	NA	NA	CASSLNSAGETQYF	TGTGCCAGCAGCTTAAACTCTGCGGGAGAGACCCAGTACTTC
TRBV14	TRBJ2-1	TRBD2	NA	CASRLAGGSQKQFF	TGTGCCAGCAGACTAGCGGGGGGGTCACAGAAGCAGTTCTTC
TRBV7-8	TRBJ2-2	TRBD1	NA	CASSRGDRATGELFF	TGTGCCAGCAGCCGGGGGGACAGGGCAACCGGGGAGCTGTTTTTT
TRBV7-9	TRBJ1-2	TRBD1	NA	CASSLELSGGYGYTF	TGTGCCAGCAGCTTAGAATTATCAGGGGGCTATGGCTACACCTTC
TRBV6-1	TRBJ1-2	TRBD1	NA	CASSPGGLYGYTF	TGTGCCAGCAGTCCAGGGGGTTTATATGGCTACACCTTC
TRBV11-2	TRBJ1-1	NA	once	CASSSLRGLERVTEAFF	TGTGCCAGCAGCTCGCTTCGAGGGTTAGAGCGTGTCACTGAAGCTTTCTTT